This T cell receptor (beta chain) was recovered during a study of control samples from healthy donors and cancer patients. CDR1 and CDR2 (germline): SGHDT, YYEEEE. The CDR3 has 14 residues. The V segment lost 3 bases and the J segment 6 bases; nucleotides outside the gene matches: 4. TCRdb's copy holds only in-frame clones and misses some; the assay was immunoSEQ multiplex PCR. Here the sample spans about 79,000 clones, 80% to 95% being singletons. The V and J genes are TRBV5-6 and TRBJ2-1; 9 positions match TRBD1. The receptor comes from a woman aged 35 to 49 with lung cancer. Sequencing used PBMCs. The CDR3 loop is CASSSGQGSNEQFF. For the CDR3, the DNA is TGTGCCAGCAGCTCAGGACAGGGGAGCAATGAGCAGTTCTTC.